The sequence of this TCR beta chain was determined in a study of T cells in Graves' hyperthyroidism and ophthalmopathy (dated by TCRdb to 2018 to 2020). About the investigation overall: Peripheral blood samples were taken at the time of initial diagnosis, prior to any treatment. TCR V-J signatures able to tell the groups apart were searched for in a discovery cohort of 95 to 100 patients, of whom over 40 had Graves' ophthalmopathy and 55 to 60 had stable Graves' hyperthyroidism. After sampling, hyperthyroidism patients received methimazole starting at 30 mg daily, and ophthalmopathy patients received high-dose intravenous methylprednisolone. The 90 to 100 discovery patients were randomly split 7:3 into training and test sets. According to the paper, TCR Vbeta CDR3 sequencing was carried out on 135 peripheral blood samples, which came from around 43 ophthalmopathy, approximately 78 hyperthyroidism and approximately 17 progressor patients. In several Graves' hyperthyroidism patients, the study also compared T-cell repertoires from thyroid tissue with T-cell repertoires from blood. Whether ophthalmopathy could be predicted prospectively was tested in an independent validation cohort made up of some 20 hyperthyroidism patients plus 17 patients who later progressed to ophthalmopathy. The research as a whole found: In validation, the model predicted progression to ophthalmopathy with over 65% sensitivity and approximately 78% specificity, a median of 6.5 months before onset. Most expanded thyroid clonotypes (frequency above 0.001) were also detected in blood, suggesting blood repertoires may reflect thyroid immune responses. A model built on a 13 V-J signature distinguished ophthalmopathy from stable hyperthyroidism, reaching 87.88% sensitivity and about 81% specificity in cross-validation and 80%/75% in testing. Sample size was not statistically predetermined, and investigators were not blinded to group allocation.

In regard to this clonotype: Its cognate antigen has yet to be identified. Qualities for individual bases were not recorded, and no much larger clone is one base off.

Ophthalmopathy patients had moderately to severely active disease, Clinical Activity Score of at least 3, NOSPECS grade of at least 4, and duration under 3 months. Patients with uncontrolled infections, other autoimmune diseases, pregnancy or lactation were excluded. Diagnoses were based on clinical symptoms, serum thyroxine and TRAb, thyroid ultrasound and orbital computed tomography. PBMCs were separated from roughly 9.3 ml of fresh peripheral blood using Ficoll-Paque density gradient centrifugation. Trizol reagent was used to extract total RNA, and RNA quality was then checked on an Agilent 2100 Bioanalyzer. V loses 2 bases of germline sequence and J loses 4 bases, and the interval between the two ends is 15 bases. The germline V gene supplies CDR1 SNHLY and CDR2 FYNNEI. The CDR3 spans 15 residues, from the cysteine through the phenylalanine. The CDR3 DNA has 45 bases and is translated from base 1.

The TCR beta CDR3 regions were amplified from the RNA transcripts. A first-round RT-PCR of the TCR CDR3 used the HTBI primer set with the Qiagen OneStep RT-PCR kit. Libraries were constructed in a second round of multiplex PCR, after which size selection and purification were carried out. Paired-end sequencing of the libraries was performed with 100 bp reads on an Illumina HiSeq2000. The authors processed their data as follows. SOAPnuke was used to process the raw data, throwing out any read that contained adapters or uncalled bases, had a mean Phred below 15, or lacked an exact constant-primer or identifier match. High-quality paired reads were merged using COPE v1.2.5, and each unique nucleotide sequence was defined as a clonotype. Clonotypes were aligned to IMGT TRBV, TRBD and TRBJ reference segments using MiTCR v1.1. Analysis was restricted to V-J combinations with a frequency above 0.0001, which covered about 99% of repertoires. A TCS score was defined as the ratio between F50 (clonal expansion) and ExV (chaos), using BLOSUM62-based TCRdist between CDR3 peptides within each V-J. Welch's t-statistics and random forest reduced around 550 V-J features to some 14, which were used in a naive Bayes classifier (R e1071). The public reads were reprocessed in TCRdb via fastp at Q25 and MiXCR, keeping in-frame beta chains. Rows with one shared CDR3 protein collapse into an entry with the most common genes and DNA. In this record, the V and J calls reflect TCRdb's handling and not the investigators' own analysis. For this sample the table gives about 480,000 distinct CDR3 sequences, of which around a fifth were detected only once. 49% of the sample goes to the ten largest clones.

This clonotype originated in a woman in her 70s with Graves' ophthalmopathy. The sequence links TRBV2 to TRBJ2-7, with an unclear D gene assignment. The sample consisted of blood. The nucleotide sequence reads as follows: TGTGCCAGCAGTGAAATCCGCAGCAACGGTTACGAGCAGTACTTC. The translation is CASSEIRSNGYEQYF.